This is a list of T cell receptor beta chains from one sample in a study of blood T cell repertoires in COVID-19. The table came from immunoSEQ multiplex PCR; TCRdb's copy has only in-frame clones and leaves some out. The sample contains approximately 240,000 clones, approximately 90% of which appear only once. Source material: PBMCs or T cells enriched from blood (not recorded which). The receptors were sampled from a woman younger than 30 who had recovered from COVID-19. CDR3s include the opening cysteine and the closing phenylalanine or tryptophan. D genes are given only for firm matches. For some rows the clone size is stated as once, few or many, or as a class when expanded; others skip it.

V: TRBV9
size: NA
J: TRBJ1-2
D: NA
DNA: TGTGCCAGCAGCGTAGCTGCTACTAACTATGGCTACACCTTC
CDR3: CASSVAATNYGYTF

V: TRBV19
size: NA
J: TRBJ1-1
D: TRBD1
DNA: TGTGCCAGTAGTAACCTCAGGGGGACTGAAGCTTTCTTT
CDR3: CASSNLRGTEAFF

V: TRBV5-5
size: NA
J: TRBJ1-2
D: NA
DNA: TGTGCCAGCAGACCGCAGACAGGATATAACTATGGCTACACCTTC
CDR3: CASRPQTGYNYGYTF

V: TRBV2
size: once
J: TRBJ1-2
D: NA
DNA: TGTGCCAGCGGCTTCGGGTCTGGAGGCTACACCTTC
CDR3: CASGFGSGGYTF

V: TRBV4-3
size: NA
J: TRBJ1-6
D: TRBD1
DNA: TGCGCCAGCAGCCCTCAGGGGGTTTCACCCCTCCACTTT
CDR3: CASSPQGVSPLHF

V: TRBV7-6
size: NA
J: TRBJ1-1
D: NA
DNA: TGTGCCAGCAGCTTAGTTAGTGGGGGTGGGGGCCCGGGCACTGAAGCTTTCTTT
CDR3: CASSLVSGGGGPGTEAFF

V: TRBV29-1
size: NA
J: TRBJ1-2
D: NA
DNA: TGCAGCGTTGAACGGCTGGGGCAGTACACCTTC
CDR3: CSVERLGQYTF

V: TRBV5-5
size: NA
J: TRBJ2-5
D: NA
DNA: TGTGCCAGCAGCTTGGGCGGTCAGGGTGGGAACGTTAAGACCCAGTACTTC
CDR3: CASSLGGQGGNVKTQYF

V: TRBV2
size: NA
J: TRBJ2-3
D: TRBD2
DNA: TGTGCCAGCACCGAGGGCGGGAGGGCAGATACGCAGTATTTT
CDR3: CASTEGGRADTQYF

V: TRBV6-5
size: NA
J: TRBJ1-4
D: NA
DNA: TGTGCCAGCAAGGCCAGGGAGGCAACTAATGAAAAACTGTTTTTT
CDR3: CASKAREATNEKLFF

V: TRBV29-1
size: NA
J: TRBJ2-5
D: NA
DNA: TGCAGCGCAACCGACGGGGAAGTATGGGAGACCCAGTACTTC
CDR3: CSATDGEVWETQYF

V: TRBV2
size: NA
J: TRBJ2-3
D: TRBD2
DNA: TGTGCCAGCAGGGGGGGTCGCGGGGGACGCCGTAGCACAGATACGCAGTATTTT
CDR3: CASRGGRGGRRSTDTQYF

V: TRBV18
size: NA
J: TRBJ2-7
D: TRBD1
DNA: TGTGCCAGCTCACCACGCGACGCCTACGAGACAGGGAGCTACGAGCAGTACTTC
CDR3: CASSPRDAYETGSYEQYF

V: TRBV15
size: NA
J: TRBJ1-5
D: NA
DNA: TGTGCCACCAGCAGAATCCAAGGGGATAATCAGCCCCAGCATTTT
CDR3: CATSRIQGDNQPQHF

V: TRBV7-3
size: NA
J: TRBJ2-5
D: NA
DNA: TGTGCCAGCAGCTTATTAGAAGAGACCCAGTACTTC
CDR3: CASSLLEETQYF

V: TRBV5-1
size: NA
J: TRBJ2-5
D: TRBD1
DNA: TGCGCCAGCAGCCCAGGACAGGAAGAGACCCAGTACTTC
CDR3: CASSPGQEETQYF

V: TRBV28
size: NA
J: TRBJ2-7
D: NA
DNA: TGTGCCAGCAGTTCCGGTGACAGACCCGAGCAGTACTTC
CDR3: CASSSGDRPEQYF

V: TRBV7-8
size: NA
J: TRBJ1-4
D: NA
DNA: TGTGCCAGCAGCGACCAGGGCACTAATGAAAAACTGTTTTTT
CDR3: CASSDQGTNEKLFF

V: TRBV19
size: NA
J: TRBJ1-1
D: NA
DNA: TGTGCCAGTAGTATAACCACAAACACTGAAGCTTTCTTT
CDR3: CASSITTNTEAFF

V: TRBV29-1
size: NA
J: TRBJ2-7
D: TRBD1
DNA: TGCAGCGTTGGGGACAGGGTCTACGAGCAGTACTTC
CDR3: CSVGDRVYEQYF

V: TRBV7-8
size: NA
J: TRBJ2-1
D: NA
DNA: TGTGCCAGCAGCTTATGGTCTCAGAATGAGCAGTTCTTC
CDR3: CASSLWSQNEQFF

V: TRBV4-1
size: NA
J: TRBJ2-2
D: TRBD2
DNA: TGCGCCAGCAGCCTGACAAGGACTAGCGGGATCGTGAGGGAGCTGTTTTTT
CDR3: CASSLTRTSGIVRELFF

V: TRBV7-3
size: NA
J: TRBJ1-1
D: TRBD1
DNA: TGTGCCAGCAGCTCAACCGGGACAGGGGCAAATGAAGCTTTCTTT
CDR3: CASSSTGTGANEAFF

V: TRBV5-1
size: NA
J: TRBJ1-2
D: NA
DNA: TGCGCCAGCAGCTTGGGCCCCGAACTCTATGGCTACACCTTC
CDR3: CASSLGPELYGYTF

V: TRBV4-3
size: few
J: TRBJ1-2
D: NA
DNA: TGCGCCAGCAGCCAAGGTCTACAGGTTGGCCTCTATGGCTACACCTTC
CDR3: CASSQGLQVGLYGYTF

V: TRBV11-2
size: NA
J: TRBJ1-1
D: NA
DNA: TGTGCCAGCAGCCCTGCGGTGGGGAACACTGAAGCTTTCTTT
CDR3: CASSPAVGNTEAFF

V: TRBV12-3/TRBV12-4
size: NA
J: TRBJ1-2
D: NA
DNA: TGTGCCAGCAGTTTACACCGGGGGGAAGGCTACACCTTC
CDR3: CASSLHRGEGYTF

V: TRBV4-1
size: NA
J: TRBJ1-2
D: TRBD1
DNA: TGCGCCAGCAGGCGCCCCGGTGACAGGGGAGGTGGCTACACCTTC
CDR3: CASRRPGDRGGGYTF

V: TRBV10-3
size: NA
J: TRBJ1-1
D: TRBD1
DNA: TGTGCCATCCGTGGGACAGGGGGAATGAACACTGAAGCTTTCTTT
CDR3: CAIRGTGGMNTEAFF

V: TRBV24-1
size: NA
J: TRBJ1-2
D: TRBD1
DNA: TGTGCCACCTCCGACAGGGACTATGGCTACACCTTC
CDR3: CATSDRDYGYTF

V: TRBV5-1
size: NA
J: TRBJ2-7
D: NA
DNA: TGCGCCAGCAGCTTTGAAGGGGCACTCGTGCAGTACTTC
CDR3: CASSFEGALVQYF

V: TRBV6-5
size: NA
J: TRBJ2-7
D: NA
DNA: TGTGCCAGCACCCGCAGTTACAGCAGCTCCTACGAGCAGTACTTC
CDR3: CASTRSYSSSYEQYF

V: TRBV27
size: NA
J: TRBJ1-1
D: NA
DNA: TGTGCCAGCAGTTCCGGCCAGGGGAGGGCTGAAGCTTTCTTT
CDR3: CASSSGQGRAEAFF

V: TRBV14
size: NA
J: TRBJ2-7
D: NA
DNA: TGTGCCAGCAGCCAAGGCGGGGCCGGGTCCTACGAGCAGTACTTC
CDR3: CASSQGGAGSYEQYF

V: TRBV11-3
size: NA
J: TRBJ2-1
D: TRBD1
DNA: TGTGCCAGCAGCCTTCCTGGGCAGGGGGCCCGGAGCTCCTACAATGAGCAGTTCTTC
CDR3: CASSLPGQGARSSYNEQFF

V: TRBV29-1
size: NA
J: TRBJ1-1
D: TRBD1
DNA: TGCAGCGTTGAAACCCTGGGACAGGGGAACACTGAAGCTTTCTTT
CDR3: CSVETLGQGNTEAFF

V: TRBV7-2
size: NA
J: TRBJ2-7
D: TRBD1
DNA: TGTGCCAGCAGCTTAGGTTGGACAGGGGTCGACGAGCAGTACTTC
CDR3: CASSLGWTGVDEQYF

V: TRBV18
size: NA
J: TRBJ1-4
D: TRBD1
DNA: TGTGCCAGCCGGACAGGGACTAATGAAAAACTGTTTTTT
CDR3: CASRTGTNEKLFF

V: TRBV12-3/TRBV12-4
size: once
J: TRBJ1-2
D: TRBD1
DNA: TGTGCCAGCAGCCTACAGGGGGCCGTCGGCTACACCTTC
CDR3: CASSLQGAVGYTF

V: TRBV15
size: NA
J: TRBJ2-2
D: TRBD1
DNA: TGTGCCACCAGCAGAGCGATACAGGGGGGACTCACCGGGGAGCTGTTTTTT
CDR3: CATSRAIQGGLTGELFF

V: TRBV6-2/TRBV6-3
size: NA
J: TRBJ2-3
D: TRBD2
DNA: TGTGCCAGCAGTATAATAGCGGGGGGGCTAACCACAGATACGCAGTATTTT
CDR3: CASSIIAGGLTTDTQYF

V: TRBV7-2
size: NA
J: TRBJ2-5
D: NA
DNA: TGTGCCAGCAGCTTTAGTATTAGCGCCATCCAAGAGACCCAGTACTTC
CDR3: CASSFSISAIQETQYF

V: TRBV5-5
size: NA
J: TRBJ2-1
D: TRBD2
DNA: TGTGCCAGCAGCTTGGTATATTTTCGGGGGGGTAGCTCCTACAATGAGCAGTTCTTC
CDR3: CASSLVYFRGGSSYNEQFF

V: TRBV27
size: NA
J: TRBJ2-7
D: NA
DNA: TGTGCCAGCAGTAACAGTCCCTACGAGCAGTACTTC
CDR3: CASSNSPYEQYF

V: TRBV11-3
size: NA
J: TRBJ1-1
D: NA
DNA: TGTGCCAGCAGCCAGAGTCGGGGCACTGAAGCTTTCTTT
CDR3: CASSQSRGTEAFF

V: TRBV24-1
size: NA
J: TRBJ2-3
D: NA
DNA: TGTGCCACCCGGGTAGCGAGTGGGGATACGCAGTATTTT
CDR3: CATRVASGDTQYF

V: TRBV24-1
size: NA
J: TRBJ2-2
D: TRBD2
DNA: TGTGCCACCACGGCTAGCGGGCTGACCGGGGAGCTGTTTTTT
CDR3: CATTASGLTGELFF

V: TRBV5-4
size: NA
J: TRBJ1-1
D: NA
DNA: TGTGCCAGCAGCTTGCCCCCCGGACAGAGCGAAGAAGCTTTCTTT
CDR3: CASSLPPGQSEEAFF

V: TRBV10-3
size: NA
J: TRBJ1-4
D: TRBD1
DNA: TGTGCCACTCGGACAGGGGAGGTTGAAAAACTGTTTTTT
CDR3: CATRTGEVEKLFF

V: TRBV3-1/TRBV3-2
size: NA
J: TRBJ2-7
D: TRBD1
DNA: TGTGCCAGCAGCCCCGGACAGGCCCTCTCCTACGAGCAGTACTTC
CDR3: CASSPGQALSYEQYF

V: TRBV4-2
size: NA
J: TRBJ1-1
D: NA
DNA: TGTGCCAGCAGCCAAGGGAAAACCCGGGACACTGAAGCTTTCTTT
CDR3: CASSQGKTRDTEAFF

V: TRBV3-1/TRBV3-2
size: NA
J: TRBJ2-5
D: TRBD2
DNA: TGTGCCAGCAGTATCTGGACTAGCGGGAGGGAGACCCAGTACTTC
CDR3: CASSIWTSGRETQYF

V: TRBV12-3/TRBV12-4
size: NA
J: TRBJ1-2
D: NA
DNA: TGTGCCAGCTCGCGGAACTATGGCTACACCTTC
CDR3: CASSRNYGYTF

V: TRBV28
size: NA
J: TRBJ2-1
D: NA
DNA: TGTGCCAGCAGCCAAGCATACAATGAGCAGTTCTTC
CDR3: CASSQAYNEQFF